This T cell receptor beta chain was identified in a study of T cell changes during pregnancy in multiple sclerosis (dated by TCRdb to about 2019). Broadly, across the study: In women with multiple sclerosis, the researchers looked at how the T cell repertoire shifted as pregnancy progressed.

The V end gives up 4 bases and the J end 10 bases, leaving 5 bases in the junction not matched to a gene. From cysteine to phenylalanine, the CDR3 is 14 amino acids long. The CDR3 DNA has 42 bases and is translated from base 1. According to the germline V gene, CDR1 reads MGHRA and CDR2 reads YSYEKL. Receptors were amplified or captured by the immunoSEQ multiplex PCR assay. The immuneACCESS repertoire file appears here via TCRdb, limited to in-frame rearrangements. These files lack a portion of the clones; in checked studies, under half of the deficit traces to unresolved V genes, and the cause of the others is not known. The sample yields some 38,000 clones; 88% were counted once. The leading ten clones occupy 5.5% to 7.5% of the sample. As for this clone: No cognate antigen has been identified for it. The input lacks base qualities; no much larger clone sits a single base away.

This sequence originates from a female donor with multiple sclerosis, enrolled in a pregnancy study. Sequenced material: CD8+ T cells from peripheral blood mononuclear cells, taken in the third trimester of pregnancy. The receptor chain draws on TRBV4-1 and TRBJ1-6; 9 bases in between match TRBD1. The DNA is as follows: TGCGCCAGCAGCCCAGGACAGGGGAGATCACCCCTCCACTTT. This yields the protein CASSPGQGRSPLHF.